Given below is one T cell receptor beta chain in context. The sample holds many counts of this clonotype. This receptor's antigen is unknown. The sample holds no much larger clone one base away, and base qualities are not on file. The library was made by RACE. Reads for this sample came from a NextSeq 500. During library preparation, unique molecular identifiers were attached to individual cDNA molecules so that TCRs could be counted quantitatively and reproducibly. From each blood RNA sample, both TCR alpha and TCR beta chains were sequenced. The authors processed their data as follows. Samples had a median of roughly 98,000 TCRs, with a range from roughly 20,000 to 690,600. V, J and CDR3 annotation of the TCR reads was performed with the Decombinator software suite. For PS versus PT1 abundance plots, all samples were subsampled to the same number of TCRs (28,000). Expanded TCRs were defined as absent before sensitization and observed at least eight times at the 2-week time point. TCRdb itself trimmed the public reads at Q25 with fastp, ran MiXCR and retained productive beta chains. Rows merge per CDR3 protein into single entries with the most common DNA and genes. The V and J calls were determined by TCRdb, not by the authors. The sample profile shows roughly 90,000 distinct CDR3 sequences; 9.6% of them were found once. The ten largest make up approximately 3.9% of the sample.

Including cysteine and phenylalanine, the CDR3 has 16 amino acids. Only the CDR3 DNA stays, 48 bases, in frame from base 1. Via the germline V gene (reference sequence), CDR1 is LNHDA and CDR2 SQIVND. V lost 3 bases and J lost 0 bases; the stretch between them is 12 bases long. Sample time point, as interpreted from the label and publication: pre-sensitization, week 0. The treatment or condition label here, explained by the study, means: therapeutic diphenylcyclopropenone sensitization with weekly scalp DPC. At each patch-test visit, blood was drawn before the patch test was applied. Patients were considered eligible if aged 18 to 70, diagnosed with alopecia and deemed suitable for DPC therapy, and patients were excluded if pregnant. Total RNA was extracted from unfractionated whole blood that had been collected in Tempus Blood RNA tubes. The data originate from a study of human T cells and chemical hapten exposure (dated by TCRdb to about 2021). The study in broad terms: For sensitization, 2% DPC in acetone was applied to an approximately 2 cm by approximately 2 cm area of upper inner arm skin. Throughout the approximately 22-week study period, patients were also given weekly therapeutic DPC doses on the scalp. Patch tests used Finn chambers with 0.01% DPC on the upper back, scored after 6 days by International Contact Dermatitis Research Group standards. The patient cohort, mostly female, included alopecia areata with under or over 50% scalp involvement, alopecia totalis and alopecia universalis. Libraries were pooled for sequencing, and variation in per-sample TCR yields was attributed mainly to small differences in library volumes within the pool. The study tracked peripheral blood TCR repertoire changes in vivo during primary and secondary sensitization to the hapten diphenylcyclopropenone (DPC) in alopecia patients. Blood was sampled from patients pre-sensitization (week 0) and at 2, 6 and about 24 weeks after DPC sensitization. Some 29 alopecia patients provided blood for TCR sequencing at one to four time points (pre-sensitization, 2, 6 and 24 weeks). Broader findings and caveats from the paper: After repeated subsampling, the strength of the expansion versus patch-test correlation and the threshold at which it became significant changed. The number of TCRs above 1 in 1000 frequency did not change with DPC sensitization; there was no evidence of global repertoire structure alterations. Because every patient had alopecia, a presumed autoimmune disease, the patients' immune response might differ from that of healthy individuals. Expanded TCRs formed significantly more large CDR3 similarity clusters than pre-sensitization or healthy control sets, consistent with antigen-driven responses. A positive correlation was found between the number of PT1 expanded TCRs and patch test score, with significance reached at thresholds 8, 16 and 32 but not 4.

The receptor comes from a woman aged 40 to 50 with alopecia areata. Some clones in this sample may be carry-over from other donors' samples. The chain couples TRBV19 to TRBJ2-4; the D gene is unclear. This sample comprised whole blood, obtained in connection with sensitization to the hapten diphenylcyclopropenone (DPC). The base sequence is TGTGCCAGTAGTATCAATCAACAACTAGCCAAAAACATTCAGTACTTC. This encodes CASSINQQLAKNIQYF. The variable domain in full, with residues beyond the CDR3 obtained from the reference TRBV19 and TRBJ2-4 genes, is DGGITQSPKYLFRKEGQNVTLSCEQNLNHDAMYWYRQDPGQGLRLIYYSQIVNDFQKGDIAEGYSVSREKKESFPLTVTSAQKNPTAFYLCASSINQQLAKNIQYFGAGTRLSVL.